One and the same sample provided the 11 T cell receptor beta chains below, sequenced in a study of cytomegalovirus exposure and HLA in healthy donors. Method: immunoSEQ multiplex PCR; TCRdb's copy keeps in-frame clones and lacks some. The top ten clones hold approximately 2.4% of a sample with 160,000 or so clones, 70% to 90% of them seen once. What was sequenced was PBMCs. These receptors all come from a man aged 25-45 years in good health and CMV-seropositive.

This clone occurred a few times. The rearrangement joins TRBV21-1 to TRBJ1-5; the table's D call TRBD1 went unverified against the DNA. TRBV21-1 is noted as a pseudogene. CDR3 length: 17 amino acids. CDR3 sequence (DNA): TGTGCCAGCAGCAAGCGGTTCCGGGACAGGGGGAATCAGCCCCAGCATTTT. This sequence encodes CASSKRFRDRGNQPQHF.

The DNA for the CDR3 is TGTGCCAGCAGTACTAATAGGGAGGGACACCGCTCCTACAATGAGCAGTTCTTC. Protein product: CASSTNREGHRSYNEQFF. The J gene is TRBJ2-1, the V gene TRBV9; tentative D call: TRBD2 (7 bases). Deletions cut 5 bases from V and 0 bases from J, with 21 bases between. From germline, CDR1 is SGDLS and CDR2 YYNGEE. This CDR3 spans 18 amino acids.

The J gene is TRBJ2-1, the V gene TRBV19; 8 positions match TRBD1. J gave up 8 bases and V 3 bases, and 3 bases lay outside the gene matches. Germline loops: CDR1 LNHDA, CDR2 SQIVND (reference sequence). This CDR3 is built from 13 residues. The CDR3 DNA reads as TGTGCCAGTAGTATGAACAGGGGGGATGAGCAGTTCTTC. Translating it yields CASSMNRGDEQFF.

The V and J genes are TRBV15 and TRBJ2-3; D is possibly TRBD2 (5 bases). In germline, CDR1 is LNHNV, CDR2 YYDKDF (reference sequence). The CDR3 is 12 amino acids. Trimming pared 4 bases from V and 8 bases from J, leaving 10 bases between. CDR3 nucleotides: TGTGCCACCAGCAAAACTAGTAGTACGCAGTATTTT. Residues: CATSKTSSTQYF.

A single count supports this clone. V is TRBV7-6 and J is TRBJ2-7; TRBD1 matches 8 bases. The CDR3 has 15 amino acids. Trimming removed 1 base from V and 3 bases from J; junction bases left unmatched: 5. Germline V gene sequence: CDR1 SGHVS, CDR2 FNYEAQ. Here the CDR3 DNA reads TGTGCCAGCAGCTTAGGAGACAGGGGTGGCTACGAGCAGTACTTC. This encodes CASSLGDRGGYEQYF.

This clone appeared a few times. The chain employs TRBV5-6 and TRBJ1-5; D gene ambiguous. The V gene lost 0 bases and the J gene lost 3 bases, with 7 bases spanning the gap. Germline CDR1 is SGHDT and CDR2 is YYEEEE. This CDR3 contains 14 residues. CDR3 in DNA: TGTGCCAGCAGCTTGGTGGGCTTCAATCAGCCCCAGCATTTT. Amino acid sequence: CASSLVGFNQPQHF. Full variable domain (outside the CDR3, taken from reference TRBV5-6 and TRBJ1-5): DAGVTQSPTHLIKTRGQQVTLRCSPKSGHDTVSWYQQALGQGPQFIFQYYEEEERQRGNFPDRFSGHQFPNYSSELNVNALLLGDSALYLCASSLVGFNQPQHFGDGTRLSIL.

Comment on this clone: The sample holds other DNA sequences that translate to the same CDR3. The chain employs TRBV7-2 and TRBJ2-7, with no clear D. Germline V gives CDR1 SGHTA, CDR2 FQGNSA. The CDR3 has 13 amino acids. The V gene lost 2 bases and the J gene lost 1 base, with 6 bases spanning the gap. CDR3 sequence reads: CASSLSGSYEQYF. The CDR3 DNA reads as TGTGCCAGCAGCTTATCAGGTTCCTACGAGCAGTACTTC. The whole variable domain, remainder taken from reference TRBV7-2 and TRBJ2-7, is GAGVSQSPSNKVTEKGKDVELRCDPISGHTALYWYRQSLGQGLEFLIYFQGNSAPDKSGLPSDRFSAERTGGSVSTLTIQRTQQEDSAVYLCASSLSGSYEQYFGPGTRLTVT.

V is TRBV7-3 and J is TRBJ2-5; D is undetermined. Germline-derived CDR1 and CDR2 are SGHTA and FQGTGA. The CDR3 contains 13 residues. Trimming stripped 4 bases from V and 0 bases from J, with 6 bases between. The CDR3 DNA follows: TGTGCCAGCAGCTCCGGTCACCAAGAGACCCAGTACTTC. It specifies CASSSGHQETQYF.

CDR3 bases: TGTGCCAGCAGTTACTCATCCTGGACAATTCGAGAGACCCAGTACTTC. Protein product: CASSYSSWTIRETQYF. This chain uses TRBV6-5 with TRBJ2-5; weak D call: TRBD1 (5 bases). The CDR3 consists of 16 residues. Germline loops: CDR1 MNHEY, CDR2 SVGAGI. The germline V and J ends were trimmed by 0 bases and 4 bases, with 15 bases remaining between them.

The chain has TRBV11-3 and TRBJ2-7, with D possibly matching TRBD1 (6 bases). From germline, CDR1 is SGHNT and CDR2 YENEEA. There are 14 residues in the CDR3. Trimming took 5 bases from V and 0 from J, leaving 11 bases between them. The CDR3, as DNA: TGTGCCAGCAGCGCCGACAGGAGCTCCTACGAGCAGTACTTC. Amino acid sequence: CASSADRSSYEQYF. Full variable domain (missing parts from reference TRBV11-3 and TRBJ2-7): EAGVVQSPRYKIIEKKQPVAFWCNPISGHNTLYWYLQNLGQGPELLIRYENEEAVDDSQLPKDRFSAERLKGVDSTLKIQPAELGDSAVYLCASSADRSSYEQYFGPGTRLTVT.

The chain recombines TRBV18 with TRBJ2-7; 7 bases are shared with TRBD1. The CDR3 spans 15 residues. CDR1 and CDR2 from the germline V gene are KGHSH and LQKENI. V lost 2 bases and J lost 1; bases outside the gene matches: 5. The CDR3 spells CASSPGRGQSYEQYF. The DNA of the CDR3 is TGTGCCAGCTCACCAGGAAGGGGGCAATCCTACGAGCAGTACTTC. The full variable domain, its missing parts supplied by reference TRBV18 and TRBJ2-7, is NAGVMQNPRHLVRRRGQEARLRCSPMKGHSHVYWYRQLPEEGLKFMVYLQKENIIDESGMPKERFSAEFPKEGPSILRIQQVVRGDSAAYFCASSPGRGQSYEQYFGPGTRLTVT.